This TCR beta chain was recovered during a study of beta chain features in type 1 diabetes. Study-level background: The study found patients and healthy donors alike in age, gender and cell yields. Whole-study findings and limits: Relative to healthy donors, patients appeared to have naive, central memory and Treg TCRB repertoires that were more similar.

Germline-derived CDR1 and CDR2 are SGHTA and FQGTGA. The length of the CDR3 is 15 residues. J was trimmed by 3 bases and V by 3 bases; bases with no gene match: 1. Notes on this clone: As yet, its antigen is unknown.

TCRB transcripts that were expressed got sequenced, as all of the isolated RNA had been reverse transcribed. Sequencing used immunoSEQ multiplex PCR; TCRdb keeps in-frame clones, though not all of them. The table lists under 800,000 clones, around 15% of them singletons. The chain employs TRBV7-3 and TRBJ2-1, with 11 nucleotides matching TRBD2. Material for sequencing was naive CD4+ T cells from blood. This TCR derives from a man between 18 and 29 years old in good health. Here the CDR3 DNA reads TGTGCCAGCAGCTTTACTAGCGGGGGCTACAATGAGCAGTTCTTC. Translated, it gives CASSFTSGGYNEQFF.